These 26 T cell receptor beta chains came from one sample sequenced in a study of Ad26.COV2.S vaccination and SARS-CoV-2 variants. Using immunoSEQ multiplex PCR, the repertoire was profiled, and TCRdb retains in-frame clones only, with some absent. The sample has 440,000 or so clones, less than 95% seen once. Documented treatment: approximately 18 received Ad26.COV2.S at low or high dose, single or two shots; 5 received placebo; per-sample allocation not given. The samples were gathered on day 63 after the first injection of vaccine or placebo. Here the sequenced sample was peripheral blood, taken in a trial of Ad26.COV2.S vaccine versus placebo. These receptors came from a person between 18 and 65 years old who received the Ad26.COV2.S COVID-19 vaccine or a placebo.

V and J are TRBV20-1 and TRBJ1-5, with TRBD1 identical over 8 bases. From germline, CDR1 is DFQATT and CDR2 SNEGSKA (reference sequence). Trimming cost V 5 bases and J 6 bases; bases outside gene matches: 9. This CDR3 contains 14 residues. The CDR3 loop is CSARDRGGIQPQHF. Here the CDR3 DNA reads TGCAGTGCTCGTGACAGGGGAGGTATTCAGCCCCAGCATTTT.

V and J are TRBV7-9 and TRBJ2-6, with D possibly matching TRBD1 (5 bases). CDR1 SEHNR and CDR2 FQNEAQ come from the germline V gene (reference sequence). Trimming shortened V by 4 bases and J by 4 bases, and 14 bases separated the two germline ends. The CDR3 loop spans 16 amino acids. This CDR3 reads CASSSAIRVGANVLTF. As DNA, the CDR3 is TGTGCCAGCAGCTCGGCCATCAGGGTGGGGGCCAACGTCCTGACTTTC.

This clone came up a few times. Different DNA sequences within this sample yield the same CDR3. The chain employs TRBV7-9 and TRBJ1-6; possible D gene TRBD1, 6 bases. CDR3 length: 15 amino acids. The V gene's germline CDR1 is SEHNR and CDR2 FQNEAQ (reference sequence). V lost 1 base and J 7 bases, leaving 11 bases between the germline ends. CDR3 sequence (DNA): TGTGCCAGCAGCTTAGGAGGGGGGGAGAATTCACCCCTCCACTTT. Its protein product is CASSLGGGENSPLHF.

The chain joins TRBV7-9 to TRBJ1-5; 12 nucleotides line up with TRBD1. The CDR3 is 19 residues long. CDR1 is SEHNR, CDR2 FQNEAQ, per germline (reference sequence). Unmatched junction bases numbered 13, after V lost 1 base and J lost 6 bases. In DNA form, the CDR3 reads TGTGCCAGCAGCTTAGATTCCGGGACAGGGGGCCCGGTGGGTCAGCCCCAGCATTTT. Translated: CASSLDSGTGGPVGQPQHF.

V gene TRBV7-3 combines with J gene TRBJ2-6, with D perhaps matching TRBD2 (7 bases). From germline, CDR1 is SGHTA and CDR2 FQGTGA. V was cut by 5 bases and J by 0 bases, with 23 bases left in between. This CDR3 is 20 amino acids long. CDR3 sequence: CASSPGRGQTGPSGANVLTF. As DNA, the CDR3 is TGTGCCAGCAGCCCCGGGCGGGGGCAAACAGGGCCCTCTGGGGCCAACGTCCTGACTTTC.

The CDR3 sequence is CASSLGTGRGTYEQYF. The CDR3 bases are TGCGCCAGCAGCTTGGGGACAGGGCGGGGTACCTACGAGCAGTACTTC. The V and J genes are TRBV5-1 and TRBJ2-7; the match to TRBD1 covers 8 bases. V lost 0 bases, J lost 2 bases, and 7 bases stayed unmatched. This CDR3 is built from 16 residues. Germline V gene lookup returns CDR1 SGHRS and CDR2 YFSETQ.

This chain joins TRBV5-1 and TRBJ1-2; 7 positions agree with TRBD1. The CDR3 totals 15 residues. Germline V gives CDR1 SGHRS, CDR2 YFSETQ. V gave up 4 bases and J gave up 1 base; unmatched junction bases: 7. The CDR3 loop is CASSPQGSLNYGYTF. The CDR3 coding sequence is TGCGCCAGCAGCCCACAGGGGTCCCTTAACTATGGCTACACCTTC.

The chain links TRBV5-4 to TRBJ2-2, with D unclear. With 0 bases removed from V and 2 bases from J, the gap between germline ends came to 11 bases. The V gene's germline CDR1 is SGHNT and CDR2 YYREEE (reference sequence). The CDR3 loop spans 16 amino acids. The CDR3 region is CASSLAVGINTGELFF. The CDR3 DNA reads TGTGCCAGCAGCTTGGCTGTGGGAATAAACACCGGGGAGCTGTTTTTT.

This CDR3 is CASSISGKNEKLFF. DNA for the CDR3: TGTGCCAGTAGTATTTCGGGGAAGAATGAAAAACTGTTTTTT. The chain is built from TRBV19 and TRBJ1-4, with unresolved D. This CDR3 spans 14 amino acids. The V gene's germline CDR1 is LNHDA and CDR2 SQIVND (reference sequence). Trimming took off 3 bases at V and 5 bases at J, with 10 bases between the two ends.

The chain is built from TRBV10-3 and TRBJ1-6, with TRBD1 matching 8 bases. CDR3 length: 14 amino acids. Losses at the gene ends were 6 bases for V and 9 bases for J; bases not matched to a gene: 7. Germline CDR1 reads ENHRY; CDR2 reads SYGVKD. The chain's CDR3 is CAISQTGTGSPLHF. The DNA of the CDR3 is TGTGCCATCAGCCAAACAGGGACAGGTTCACCCCTCCACTTT.

The V gene is TRBV6-2 or TRBV6-3, the J gene TRBJ2-3; no reliable D call. Germline V gives CDR1 MNHEY, CDR2 SVGEGT. Trimming took off 2 bases at V and 5 bases at J, with 14 bases between the two ends. This CDR3 has 15 amino acids. This chain's CDR3 is CASSYELGPEDTQYF. CDR3 nucleotides: TGTGCCAGCAGTTACGAGTTGGGCCCAGAAGATACGCAGTATTTT.

The chain employs TRBV6-4 and TRBJ2-7, with 7 bases identical to TRBD1. Germline assignment: CDR1 MRHNA and CDR2 SNTAGT. CDR3 length: 13 amino acids. V shed 4 bases, J shed 3 bases, and the junction held 3 bases outside the gene matches. CDR3: CASSAQGSYEQYF. The CDR3 DNA reads TGTGCCAGCAGTGCACAGGGGAGCTACGAGCAGTACTTC.

V gene TRBV9 combines with J gene TRBJ2-5; the D is unclear. The CDR3 loop spans 14 amino acids. With 2 bases removed from V and 2 bases from J, the gap between germline ends came to 10 bases. Germline V gene lookup returns CDR1 SGDLS and CDR2 YYNGEE. CDR3 sequence reads: CASSVDTDQETQYF. CDR3 nucleotide sequence: TGTGCCAGCAGCGTCGACACCGATCAAGAGACCCAGTACTTC.

This chain uses TRBV21-1 with TRBJ2-3; the table calls TRBD2, which could not be checked here. TRBV21-1 is a listed pseudogene. The CDR3 covers 16 residues. This CDR3 reads CASSKAQREPGDTQYF. The CDR3 coding sequence is TGTGCCAGCAGCAAAGCCCAGCGGGAGCCCGGAGATACGCAGTATTTT.

The gene calls are TRBV19 and TRBJ2-2, with TRBD1 matching over 10 bases. CDR1 and CDR2 from the germline V gene are LNHDA and SQIVND (reference sequence). The CDR3 contains 16 residues. The V and J ends lost 5 bases and 4 bases, in that order; junction bases with no gene match: 7. CDR3 sequence reads: CASSSPTGGGTGELFF. DNA of the CDR3: TGTGCCAGTAGTTCCCCGACAGGGGGCGGCACCGGGGAGCTGTTTTTT. Supplemented by reference TRBV19 and TRBJ2-2, the full variable domain reads DGGITQSPKYLFRKEGQNVTLSCEQNLNHDAMYWYRQDPGQGLRLIYYSQIVNDFQKGDIAEGYSVSREKKESFPLTVTSAQKNPTAFYLCASSSPTGGGTGELFFGEGSRLTVL.

This sequence joins TRBV29-1 and TRBJ2-7, with D possibly called TRBD1 or TRBD2 (6 bases each). The germline V gene has CDR1 SQVTM and CDR2 ANQGSEA. Deletions cut 7 bases from V and 2 bases from J, with 15 bases between. This CDR3 contains 13 residues. The CDR3 loop reads CSAGGRLAYEQYF. The DNA for the CDR3 is TGCAGCGCCGGGGGCAGATTGGCCTACGAGCAGTACTTC.

J is TRBJ1-1 and V is TRBV5-1; D is unresolved. Germline V gene sequence: CDR1 SGHRS, CDR2 YFSETQ. With 5 bases removed from V and 2 bases from J, the gap between germline ends came to 4 bases. CDR3 length: 11 residues. The CDR3 loop reads CASRENTEAFF. CDR3 nucleotide sequence: TGCGCCAGCAGGGAAAACACTGAAGCTTTCTTT.

The gene calls are TRBV7-8 and TRBJ2-3; 7 bases align to TRBD2. The trim removed 4 bases at V and 0 bases at J, leaving 7 bases unmatched. CDR1 and CDR2 from the germline V gene are SGHVS and FQNEAQ. The CDR3 contains 16 residues. Written as DNA, the CDR3 is TGTGCCAGCAGCTCCCCTGGGGGGGTCAGCACAGATACGCAGTATTTT. As protein: CASSSPGGVSTDTQYF.

The V call is TRBV6-7, the J call TRBJ1-2; TRBD1 is a possible D gene (5 bases). TRBV6-7 is sorted into the ORF group, with uncertain function. The CDR3 covers 16 residues. V lost 2 bases, J lost 4 bases, and 17 bases lay in between. DNA of the CDR3: TGTGCCAGCAGTTACGGCCCGGGGGAGGGCTTCTATGGCTACACCTTC. It translates to CASSYGPGEGFYGYTF.

On this clone: The same CDR3 also results from other DNA sequences found in this sample. The CDR3 loop reads CASSAGLAGVNEQFF. The CDR3 DNA reads as TGTGCCAGCAGCGCGGGACTAGCGGGAGTCAATGAGCAGTTCTTC. The chain links TRBV7-3 to TRBJ2-1; the match to TRBD2 covers 14 bases. CDR3 length: 15 residues. Germline lookup yields CDR1 SGHTA and CDR2 FQGTGA. The J segment lost 6 bases and the V segment lost 5 bases, leaving 3 bases of the junction unmatched.

This chain links TRBV7-9 with TRBJ1-6; D is possibly TRBD1 (5 bases). Germline CDR1 is SEHNR and CDR2 is FQNEAQ (reference sequence). Trimming shortened V by 0 bases and J by 9 bases, and 15 bases separated the two germline ends. This CDR3 comprises 16 residues. CDR3 in amino acids: CASSLAGGTSVSPLHF. The DNA of the CDR3 is TGTGCCAGCAGCTTAGCGGGGGGGACTTCGGTTTCACCCCTCCACTTT.

The chain joins TRBV28 to TRBJ2-5; TRBD2 matches 14 bases. The germline CDR1 and CDR2 sequences are MDHEN and SYDVKM. The CDR3 has 15 amino acids. The J segment lost 4 bases and the V segment lost 10 bases, leaving 8 bases of the junction unmatched. The CDR3 DNA is TGTGCCACCCGGACTAGCGGGAGGACCCGAGAGACCCAGTACTTC. Translation: CATRTSGRTRETQYF.

Of note for this clone: The same CDR3 can be traced to other DNA sequences in this sample. This rearrangement joins TRBV9 to TRBJ2-6; D uncertain. Germline V gives CDR1 SGDLS, CDR2 YYNGEE. CDR3 length equals 14 residues. With 3 bases removed from V and 0 bases from J, the gap between germline ends came to 4 bases. CDR3 amino acids: CASSADSGANVLTF. The CDR3 region has the DNA TGTGCCAGCAGCGCCGACTCTGGGGCCAACGTCCTGACTTTC.

This sequence joins TRBV6-2 or TRBV6-3 and TRBJ1-2, with D possibly matching TRBD1 (5 bases). The CDR3 runs 13 residues. Looked up from germline, CDR1 is MNHEY and CDR2 is SVGEGT. V shed 2 bases and J shed 2 bases, with 6 bases lying between them. CDR3 sequence (DNA): TGTGCCAGCAGTTACCGGGACAACTATGGCTACACCTTC. Translation gives CASSYRDNYGYTF.

The J gene is TRBJ1-6, the V gene TRBV5-4; no definite D call. The V gene lost 2 bases and the J gene lost 7 bases, with 13 bases spanning the gap. The CDR3 consists of 15 residues. CDR1 and CDR2 (germline): SGHNT, YYREEE (reference sequence). The CDR3 DNA sequence: TGTGCCAGCAGCTTTGAATCTGCAGCGAATTCACCCCTCCACTTT. Translated, it gives CASSFESAANSPLHF.

This clone was recorded a few times. The V and J genes are TRBV7-2 and TRBJ2-7; TRBD2 matches at 14 bases. Germline V gives CDR1 SGHTA, CDR2 FQGNSA. This CDR3 contains 16 residues. V gave up 1 base and J gave up 4 bases; unmatched junction bases: 3. In nucleotides, the CDR3 is TGTGCCAGCAGCTTAGTAGGGACTAGCGGGAGTTACGAGCAGTACTTC. Amino acid sequence: CASSLVGTSGSYEQYF.